The 13 T cell receptor beta chains in this list originate from one sample, sequenced in a study of cytomegalovirus exposure and HLA in healthy donors. PCR used 60 Vbeta primers and 13 Jbeta primers. Only in-frame clones appear in the TCRdb table, and some are missing; sequencing was by immunoSEQ multiplex PCR. The table records about 200,000 clones, 76% of them present only once. Specimen: PBMCs. The receptor source for this set is a man between 18 and 35 years old in good health and CMV-seronegative.

This rearrangement joins TRBV28 to TRBJ1-6; TRBD1 matches at 10 bases. There are 16 residues in the CDR3. Looked up from germline, CDR1 is MDHEN and CDR2 is SYDVKM. After removal of 5 bases from V and 7 bases from J, the junction contained 8 bases not matched to a gene. The CDR3 loop reads CASSPPGQGRNSPLHF. In DNA form, the CDR3 reads TGTGCCAGCAGTCCGCCGGGACAGGGGAGGAATTCACCCCTCCACTTT.

The CDR3 DNA is TGTGCCAGCAGCTTAGTGGCAGGGGACTACAATGAGCAGTTCTTC. Translated, it gives CASSLVAGDYNEQFF. The chain has TRBV11-3 and TRBJ2-1, with a tentative D call TRBD1 (6 bases). CDR1 is SGHNT, CDR2 YENEEA, per germline. Between the trimmed V and J ends, which lost 1 base and 3 bases, there was a span of 10 bases. The CDR3 is 15 amino acids.

This clone was counted a few times. This sequence joins TRBV7-8 and TRBJ2-1, with D possibly being TRBD1 (6 bases). The CDR3 consists of 13 residues. Germline CDR1 is SGHVS and CDR2 is FQNEAQ. The V and J ends lost 1 base and 7 bases respectively, with 8 bases between them. The CDR3 sequence is CASSLVDRNEQFF. CDR3 nucleotide sequence: TGTGCCAGCAGCTTAGTCGACAGGAATGAGCAGTTCTTC.

The chain carries TRBV18 and TRBJ2-5, with 8 positions matching TRBD2. The germline CDR1 and CDR2 sequences are KGHSH and LQKENI. J gave up 5 bases and V 6 bases, and 8 bases lay outside the gene matches. This CDR3 has 14 amino acids. The CDR3 loop is CASSPDRGGETQYF. CDR3 nucleotide sequence: TGTGCCAGCTCCCCCGATCGGGGGGGCGAGACCCAGTACTTC. Variable domain in full (rest from reference TRBV18 and TRBJ2-5): NAGVMQNPRHLVRRRGQEARLRCSPMKGHSHVYWYRQLPEEGLKFMVYLQKENIIDESGMPKERFSAEFPKEGPSILRIQQVVRGDSAAYFCASSPDRGGETQYFGPGTRLLVL.

This clone was found once. The rearrangement links TRBV30 to TRBJ1-1, with 9 bases matching TRBD1. Germline assignment: CDR1 GTSNPN and CDR2 SVGIG (reference sequence). Germline trimming cut 3 bases from V and 7 bases from J; bases unmatched to any gene: 6. This CDR3 contains 13 residues. The chain's CDR3 is CAWSLTGGSEAFF. The CDR3 DNA sequence: TGTGCCTGGAGCTTGACAGGGGGGAGTGAAGCTTTCTTT.

The rearrangement links TRBV9 to TRBJ2-1; 8 positions match TRBD2. This CDR3 is built from 14 residues. J lost 5 bases, V lost 8 bases, and 9 bases had no gene match. Germline V lookup: CDR1 SGDLS, CDR2 YYNGEE. The CDR3, as DNA: TGTGCCAGTTCCAGAAGCGGGGGAAACAATGAGCAGTTCTTC. It codes for CASSRSGGNNEQFF.

The chain joins TRBV5-4 to TRBJ2-7, with D perhaps TRBD1 (6 bases). CDR3 length: 14 amino acids. The V and J ends lost 4 bases and 0 bases respectively, with 11 bases between them. In germline, CDR1 is SGHNT, CDR2 YYREEE (reference sequence). The CDR3 sequence is CASSMGDTSYEQYF. In DNA form, the CDR3 reads TGTGCCAGCAGCATGGGGGACACCTCCTACGAGCAGTACTTC.

The rearrangement joins TRBV5-8 to TRBJ1-5; TRBD1 is a possible D gene (5 bases). V lost 3 bases and J lost 7, with 11 bases in between. This CDR3 contains 13 residues. The germline gives CDR1 SGHTS, CDR2 YDEGEE. The CDR3 here is CASSWTPRQPQHF. The CDR3, as DNA: TGTGCCAGCAGCTGGACACCCCGACAGCCCCAGCATTTT.

The chain employs TRBV7-9 and TRBJ1-4, with 10 bases that match TRBD1. Trimming cost V 5 bases and J 6 bases; bases outside gene matches: 9. Germline-derived CDR1 and CDR2 are SEHNR and FQNEAQ (reference sequence). The CDR3 length is 16 residues. The DNA of the CDR3 is TGTGCCAGCAGCAAACGGCTGACAGGGGGCTATGAAAAACTGTTTTTT. Protein product: CASSKRLTGGYEKLFF.

The chain has TRBV5-1 and TRBJ2-7; 11 bases agree with TRBD2. CDR3 length: 15 amino acids. V dropped 4 bases and J dropped 3; count of bases not matched to a gene: 6. Germline-derived CDR1 and CDR2 are SGHRS and YFSETQ. CDR3 DNA sequence: TGCGCCAGCAGCCTTACCGGGACTAGCGGCTACGAGCAGTACTTC. The encoded protein is CASSLTGTSGYEQYF.

V usage is TRBV30 and J usage is TRBJ1-2; no definite D call. V lost 4 bases and J lost 4, with 13 bases in between. CDR1 is GTSNPN, CDR2 SVGIG, per germline (reference sequence). CDR3 length equals 13 residues. The CDR3 coding sequence is TGTGCCTGGAACGGAGGGTTGGCCTATGGCTACACCTTC. It specifies CAWNGGLAYGYTF.

The chain links TRBV19 to TRBJ2-2; no definite D call. This CDR3 region has 16 residues. V lost 1 base to trimming and J lost 0 bases, with 9 bases between them. Germline CDR1 is LNHDA and CDR2 is SQIVND (reference sequence). The CDR3 nucleotides read TGTGCCAGTAGTATAGGGTATTCGGCGAACACCGGGGAGCTGTTTTTT. Translation: CASSIGYSANTGELFF.

The chain links TRBV5-6 to TRBJ1-5; D not resolved. Germline-derived CDR1 and CDR2 are SGHDT and YYEEEE. V was pared by 4 bases and J by 6 bases, with 14 bases between. This CDR3 is 14 amino acids long. The CDR3 region is CASSPFAGSQPQHF. The CDR3 bases are TGTGCCAGCAGCCCCTTCGCGGGGTCTCAGCCCCAGCATTTT. Full variable domain (remainder filled in from reference TRBV5-6 and TRBJ1-5): DAGVTQSPTHLIKTRGQQVTLRCSPKSGHDTVSWYQQALGQGPQFIFQYYEEEERQRGNFPDRFSGHQFPNYSSELNVNALLLGDSALYLCASSPFAGSQPQHFGDGTRLSIL.